The sequence of this T cell receptor (beta chain) was determined in a study of blood T cell repertoires in COVID-19. TCRdb's copy holds only in-frame clones and misses some; the assay was immunoSEQ multiplex PCR. The profile shows just under 350,000 clones, more than 70% of them singletons. The sequence came from a man in his thirties or forties with active or convalescent COVID-19. The sequenced sample consisted of peripheral blood.

The CDR3 region is CASTLGGRGNEQFF. CDR3 coding DNA: TGTGCCAGCACACTGGGTGGGCGGGGCAATGAGCAGTTCTTC. This chain connects TRBV7-8 to TRBJ2-1; TRBD2 is a possible D gene (6 bases). The CDR3 loop spans 14 amino acids. Germline CDR1 SGHVS, CDR2 FQNEAQ. Trimming stripped 7 bases from V and 6 bases from J, with 16 bases between.